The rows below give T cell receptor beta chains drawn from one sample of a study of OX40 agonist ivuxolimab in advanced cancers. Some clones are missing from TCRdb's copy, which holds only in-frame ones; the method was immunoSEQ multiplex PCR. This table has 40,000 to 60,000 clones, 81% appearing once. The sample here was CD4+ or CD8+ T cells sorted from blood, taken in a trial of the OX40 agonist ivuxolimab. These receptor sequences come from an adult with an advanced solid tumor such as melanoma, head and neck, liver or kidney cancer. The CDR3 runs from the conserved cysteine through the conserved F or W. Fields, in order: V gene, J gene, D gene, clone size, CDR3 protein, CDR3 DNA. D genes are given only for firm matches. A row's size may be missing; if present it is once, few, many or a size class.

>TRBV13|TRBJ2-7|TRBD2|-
CASSLADGSGRSYEQYF
TGTGCCAGCAGCTTAGCGGATGGGAGCGGGAGGAGTTACGAGCAGTACTTC
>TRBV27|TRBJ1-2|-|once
CASSRNREGGYTF
TGTGCCAGCAGTCGGAACAGGGAGGGGGGCTACACCTTC
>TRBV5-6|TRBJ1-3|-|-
CASSGRSTSGNTIYF
TGTGCCAGCAGCGGGCGGTCAACCTCTGGAAACACCATATATTTT
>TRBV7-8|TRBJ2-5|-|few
CASIRWESEELETQYF
TGTGCCAGCATAAGGTGGGAGAGTGAGGAGTTAGAGACCCAGTACTTC
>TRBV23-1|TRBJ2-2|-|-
CASSQLEAGQSNTGELFF
TGCGCCAGCAGTCAGTTAGAAGCCGGACAGTCGAACACCGGGGAGCTGTTTTTT
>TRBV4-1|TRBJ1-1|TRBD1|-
CASSQETTGGHTEAFF
TGCGCCAGCAGCCAAGAGACGACAGGGGGTCACACTGAAGCTTTCTTT
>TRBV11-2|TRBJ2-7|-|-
CASSLSGYEQYF
TGTGCCAGCAGCTTATCAGGTTACGAGCAGTACTTC
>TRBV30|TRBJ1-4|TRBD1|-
CAWSVGQGVEKLFF
TGTGCCTGGAGTGTAGGACAGGGGGTTGAAAAACTGTTTTTT
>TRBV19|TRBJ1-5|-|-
CASSPGEYSNQPQHF
TGTGCCAGTAGTCCGGGCGAGTATAGCAATCAGCCCCAGCATTTT
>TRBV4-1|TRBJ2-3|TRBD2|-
CASSQVELAGGTQYF
TGCGCCAGCAGCCAAGTGGAACTAGCGGGAGGAACGCAGTATTTT
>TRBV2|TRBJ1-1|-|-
CASSEKTEAFF
TGTGCCAGCAGTGAAAAAACTGAAGCTTTCTTT
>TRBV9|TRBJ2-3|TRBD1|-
CASSGRGQSTDTQYF
TGTGCCAGCAGCGGTAGGGGACAGAGCACAGATACGCAGTATTTT
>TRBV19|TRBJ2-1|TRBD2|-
CASNWGLADNEQFF
TGTGCCAGTAACTGGGGACTAGCGGACAATGAGCAGTTCTTC
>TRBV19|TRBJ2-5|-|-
CATRPVGWETQYF
TGTGCCACCCGGCCCGTAGGATGGGAGACCCAGTACTTC
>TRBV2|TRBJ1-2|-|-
CASSSDSPGGYTF
TGTGCCAGCAGCTCTGACAGCCCAGGTGGCTACACCTTC
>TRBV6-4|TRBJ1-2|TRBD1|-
CASSADRTYGYTF
TGTGCCAGCAGCGCGGACAGGACCTATGGCTACACCTTC
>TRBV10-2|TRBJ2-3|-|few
CASQWGTDTQYF
TGCGCCAGCCAGTGGGGCACAGATACGCAGTATTTT
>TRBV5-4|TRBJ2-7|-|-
CAGGAAGKNYEQYF
TGTGCGGGGGGGGCGGCAGGCAAAAACTACGAGCAGTACTTC
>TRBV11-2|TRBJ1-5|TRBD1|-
CASSLGAQGNQPQHF
TGTGCCAGCAGCTTAGGGGCACAGGGGAATCAGCCCCAGCATTTT
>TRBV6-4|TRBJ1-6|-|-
CARGNSPLHF
TGTGCCAGGGGTAATTCACCCCTCCACTTT
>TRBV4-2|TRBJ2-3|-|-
CASSQESPAGRGDTQYF
TGTGCCAGCAGCCAAGAAAGTCCTGCCGGTCGGGGAGATACGCAGTATTTT
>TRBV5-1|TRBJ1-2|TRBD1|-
CASSLTTGSIGYTF
TGCGCCAGCAGCCTTACGACAGGGTCCATCGGCTACACCTTC
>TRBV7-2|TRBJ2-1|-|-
CASSLVGGVESYNEQFF
TGTGCCAGCAGCTTAGTCGGCGGAGTAGAATCCTACAATGAGCAGTTCTTC
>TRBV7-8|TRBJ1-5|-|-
CASSLAPPDSNQPQHF
TGTGCCAGCAGCTTAGCGCCGCCGGATAGCAATCAGCCCCAGCATTTT
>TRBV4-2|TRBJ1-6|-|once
CASSQQSSSYNSPLHF
TGTGCCAGCAGCCAACAGTCCAGCTCCTATAATTCACCCCTCCACTTT
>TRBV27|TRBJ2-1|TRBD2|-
CASSFGLGGIEQFF
TGTGCCAGCAGTTTCGGTCTGGGGGGGATTGAGCAGTTCTTC
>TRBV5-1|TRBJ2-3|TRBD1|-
CASTKGQGASDTQYF
TGCGCCAGCACCAAAGGACAGGGGGCATCAGATACGCAGTATTTT
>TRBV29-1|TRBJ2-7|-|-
CSVEGGVSREQYF
TGCAGCGTTGAAGGTGGTGTTTCGCGGGAGCAGTACTTC
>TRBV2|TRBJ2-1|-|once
CASSEDHGEQFF
TGTGCCAGCAGTGAAGACCACGGGGAGCAGTTCTTC
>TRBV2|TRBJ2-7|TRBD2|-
CASRRTSVQEQYF
TGTGCCAGCAGAAGGACTAGCGTTCAGGAGCAGTACTTC
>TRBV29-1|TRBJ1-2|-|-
CSSWDWGESNGYTF
TGCAGCAGTTGGGATTGGGGGGAATCTAATGGCTACACCTTC
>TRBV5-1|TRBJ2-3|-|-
CASSPAGVTDTQYF
TGCGCCAGCAGCCCGGCAGGGGTCACAGATACGCAGTATTTT
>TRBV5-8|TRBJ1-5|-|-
CASSLGAGPRQPQHF
TGTGCCAGCAGCTTGGGTGCCGGGCCCCGCCAGCCCCAGCATTTT
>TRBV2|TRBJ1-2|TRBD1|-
CASRAGTANYGYTF
TGTGCCAGCAGAGCCGGGACAGCGAACTATGGCTACACCTTC
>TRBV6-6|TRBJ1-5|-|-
CASTGPGNSNQPQHF
TGTGCCAGCACAGGGCCAGGCAATAGCAATCAGCCCCAGCATTTT
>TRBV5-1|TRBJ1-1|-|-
CASSLTKSNTEAFF
TGCGCCAGCAGCTTAACCAAATCGAACACTGAAGCTTTCTTT
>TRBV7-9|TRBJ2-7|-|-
CASSFPGAGSYEQYF
TGTGCCAGCAGCTTCCCCGGAGCGGGCTCCTACGAGCAGTACTTC
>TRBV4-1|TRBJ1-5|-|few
CASSQEYATYNQPQHF
TGCGCCAGCAGCCAAGAGTATGCCACCTACAATCAGCCCCAGCATTTT
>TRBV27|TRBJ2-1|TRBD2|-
CASSLVSGGSYNEQFF
TGTGCCAGCAGTTTAGTTAGCGGGGGCTCCTACAATGAGCAGTTCTTC
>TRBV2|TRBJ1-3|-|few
CASSGGAGRAGNTIYF
TGTGCCAGCAGTGGGGGAGCCGGGAGAGCTGGAAACACCATATATTTT
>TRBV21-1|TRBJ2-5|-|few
CASRDSQEETQYF
TGTGCCAGCAGAGATTCACAAGAAGAGACCCAGTACTTC
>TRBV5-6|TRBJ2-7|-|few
CASSYGTGARGEQYF
TGTGCCAGCAGCTACGGGACCGGGGCCAGGGGCGAGCAGTACTTC
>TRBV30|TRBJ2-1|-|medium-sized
CAGMGLYNEQFF
TGTGCCGGGATGGGACTCTACAATGAGCAGTTCTTC
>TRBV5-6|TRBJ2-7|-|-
CASMEGAGYGQYF
TGTGCCAGCATGGAGGGAGCTGGCTACGGGCAGTACTTC
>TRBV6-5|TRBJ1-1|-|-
CASATGWTEAFF
TGTGCCAGCGCCACAGGGTGGACTGAAGCTTTCTTT
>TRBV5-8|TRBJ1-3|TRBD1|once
CASSLSGGGNTIYF
TGTGCCAGCAGCTTGTCAGGGGGAGGAAACACCATATATTTT
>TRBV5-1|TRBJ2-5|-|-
CASSLRNPKETQYF
TGCGCCAGCAGCTTGAGGAATCCTAAAGAGACCCAGTACTTC
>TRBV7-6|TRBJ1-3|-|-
CASSLGAGTGNTIYF
TGTGCCAGCAGCTTAGGGGCAGGCACTGGAAACACCATATATTTT
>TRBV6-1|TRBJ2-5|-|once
CASSEGGGGRETQYF
TGTGCCAGCAGTGAAGGGGGGGGCGGGCGAGAGACCCAGTACTTC
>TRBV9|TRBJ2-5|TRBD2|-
CASSVSGGGETQYF
TGTGCCAGCAGCGTCTCGGGAGGGGGGGAGACCCAGTACTTC
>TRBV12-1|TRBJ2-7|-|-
CASSPARNGRRYEQYF
TGTGCCAGCAGCCCGGCCCGAAACGGGAGAAGGTACGAGCAGTACTTC
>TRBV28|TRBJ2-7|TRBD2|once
CASRPRGGRSFEQYF
TGTGCCAGCAGGCCGAGGGGCGGGAGGTCCTTCGAGCAGTACTTC
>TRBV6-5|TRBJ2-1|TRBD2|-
CASSYAGTSVDEQFF
TGTGCCAGCAGTTACGCCGGGACTAGTGTCGATGAGCAGTTCTTC
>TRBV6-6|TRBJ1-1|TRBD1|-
CASSRQGNTEAFF
TGTGCCAGCAGTCGACAGGGGAACACTGAAGCTTTCTTT
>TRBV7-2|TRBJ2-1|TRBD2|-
CASSLPGLEYNEQFF
TGTGCCAGCAGCTTACCGGGACTAGAATACAATGAGCAGTTCTTC
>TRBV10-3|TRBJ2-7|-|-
CAIRSFRESYEQYF
TGTGCCATCAGATCATTCCGGGAGTCCTACGAGCAGTACTTC